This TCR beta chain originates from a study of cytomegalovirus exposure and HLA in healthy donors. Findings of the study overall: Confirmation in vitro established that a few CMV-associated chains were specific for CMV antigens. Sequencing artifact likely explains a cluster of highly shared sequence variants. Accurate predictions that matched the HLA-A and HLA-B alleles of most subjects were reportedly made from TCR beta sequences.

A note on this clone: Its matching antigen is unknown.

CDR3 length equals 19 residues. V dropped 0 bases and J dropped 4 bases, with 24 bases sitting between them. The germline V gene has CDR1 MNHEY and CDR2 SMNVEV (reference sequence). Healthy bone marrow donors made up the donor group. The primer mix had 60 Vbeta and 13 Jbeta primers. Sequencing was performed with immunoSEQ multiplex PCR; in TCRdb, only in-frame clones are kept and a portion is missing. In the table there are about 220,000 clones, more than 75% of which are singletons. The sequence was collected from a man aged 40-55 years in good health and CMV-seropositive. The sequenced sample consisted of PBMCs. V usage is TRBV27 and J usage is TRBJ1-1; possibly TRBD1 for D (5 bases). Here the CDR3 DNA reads TGTGCCAGCAGTTTATCGATTGGGGGGAAGGGCACGGTGGGCACTGAAGCTTTCTTT. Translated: CASSLSIGGKGTVGTEAFF.